These 32 T cell receptor beta chains were all obtained from the same sample, sequenced in a study of neurological immune-mediated disorders. MiXCR, applied by TCRdb to the 5' RACE reads, yields one record per CDR3 protein. The table includes roughly 42,000 distinct CDR3 sequences, around an eighth detected once. Regarding time point: longitudinal time-point 3. Sequences were obtained from PBMCs. All receptors derive from a man aged 25-45 years in good health.

This clonotype was found a few times. The chain links TRBV30 to TRBJ2-4; D might be TRBD1 (5 bases). This CDR3 has 11 amino acids. V was cut by 5 bases and J by 5 bases, with 7 bases left in between. In germline, CDR1 is GTSNPN, CDR2 SVGIG (reference sequence). The CDR3 bases are TGTGCCTGGGGACACCAAAACATTCAGTACTTC. Translating gives CAWGHQNIQYF.

The chain couples TRBV7-8 to TRBJ2-3, with TRBD1 matching 11 bases. The germline gives CDR1 SGHVS, CDR2 FQNEAQ. V gave up 7 bases and J gave up 2 bases; unmatched junction bases: 5. The CDR3 sequence is 15 residues long. DNA for the CDR3: TGTGCCAGCAACAGGGACAGGGGGTCCACAGATACGCAGTATTTT. Its translation is CASNRDRGSTDTQYF.

This clonotype was seen repeatedly, ten times or more. The chain has TRBV20-1 and TRBJ1-1; 7 nucleotides agree with TRBD1. The CDR3 contains 16 residues. With 3 bases clipped from V and 4 bases from J, the junction kept 14 bases outside the gene matches. Germline V gene lookup returns CDR1 DFQATT and CDR2 SNEGSKA (reference sequence). In nucleotides, the CDR3 is TGCAGTGCTAGGCTGTGGAGCCAGGGGGTGGGCACTGAAGCTTTCTTT. This gives the protein CSARLWSQGVGTEAFF.

This clonotype has just a few counts. V usage is TRBV6-1 and J usage is TRBJ1-2; 7 nucleotides agree with TRBD1. The CDR3 is 13 amino acids. J was trimmed by 3 bases and V by 4 bases; bases with no gene match: 2. Germline V gives CDR1 MNHNS, CDR2 SASEGT. CDR3 residues: CASSGQGHYGYTF. In nucleotides, the CDR3 is TGTGCCAGCAGTGGACAGGGTCACTATGGCTACACCTTC.

Note on this clonotype: A clone one base away is much larger, so this may be a read error. The V call is TRBV3-1, the J call TRBJ1-5; D is undetermined. Germline loops: CDR1 LGHDT, CDR2 YNNKEL (reference sequence). CDR3 length: 16 residues. The CDR3 DNA reads as TGTGCCATCAGCCAAGTTTTTGGCGCCAGCAATCAGCCCCAGCATTTT. Protein product: CAISQVFGASNQPQHF.

This clonotype has a count of ten or more. V is TRBV2 and J is TRBJ2-5; D call uncertain. Germline V gene lookup returns CDR1 SNHLY and CDR2 FYNNEI. The CDR3 length is 14 residues. The V gene lost 8 bases and the J gene lost 1 base, with 14 bases spanning the gap. CDR3 protein: CASRAAESQETQYF. CDR3 bases: TGTGCCAGCCGGGCGGCGGAGAGCCAAGAGACCCAGTACTTC. Looking up the rest from reference TRBV2 and TRBJ2-5 gives the full variable domain: EPEVTQTPSHQVTQMGQEVILRCVPISNHLYFYWYRQILGQKVEFLVSFYNNEISEKSEIFDDQFSVERPDGSNFTLKIRSTKLEDSAMYFCASRAAESQETQYFGPGTRLLVL.

This clonotype was seen ten or more times. The chain recombines TRBV25-1 with TRBJ1-6; 9 positions match TRBD1. V shed 5 bases, J shed 8 bases, and the junction held 1 base outside the gene matches. Germline CDR1 reads MGHDK; CDR2 reads SYGVNS. The CDR3 is 13 amino acids. CDR3 bases: TGTGCCAGCAGTACAGGGGGCGATTCACCCCTCCACTTT. The encoded protein is CASSTGGDSPLHF.

This clonotype was seen at least ten times. This chain links TRBV5-1 with TRBJ2-1; D is perhaps TRBD2 (5 bases). This CDR3 contains 16 residues. V lost 2 bases to trimming and J lost 4 bases, with 16 bases between them. Looked up from germline, CDR1 is SGHRS and CDR2 is YFSETQ. The CDR3 DNA reads as TGCGCCAGCAGCTTATCGCCCAGCGGAACGTACAATGAGCAGTTCTTC. As protein: CASSLSPSGTYNEQFF.

This clonotype was seen repeatedly, ten times or more. V and J are TRBV29-1 and TRBJ1-1; D perhaps matches TRBD1 (6 bases). From germline, CDR1 is SQVTM and CDR2 ANQGSEA. Trimming took off 6 bases at V and 0 bases at J, with 14 bases between the two ends. The CDR3 covers 14 residues. The chain's CDR3 is CSVRGQSMNTEAFF. In DNA form, the CDR3 reads TGCAGCGTGCGTGGACAGTCAATGAACACTGAAGCTTTCTTT.

This clonotype was seen many times. In nucleotides, the CDR3 is TGTGCCAGCAGCTTCTCCGGGACGGTGAACACCGGGGAGCTGTTTTTT. It codes for CASSFSGTVNTGELFF. The V and J genes are TRBV7-2 and TRBJ2-2, with D possibly being TRBD1 or TRBD2 (5 bases each). The germline V and J ends were trimmed by 3 bases and 1 base, with 12 bases remaining between them. This CDR3 comprises 16 residues. CDR1 SGHTA and CDR2 FQGNSA come from the germline V gene.

This clonotype was seen many times. The chain uses TRBV9 and TRBJ2-1; 8 bases fit TRBD2. The V and J ends lost 2 bases and 1 base, in that order; junction bases with no gene match: 2. Germline CDR1 is SGDLS and CDR2 is YYNGEE. CDR3 length: 15 residues. Written as DNA, the CDR3 is TGTGCCAGCAGCGTTTTAGCGGGATCCTACAATGAGCAGTTCTTC. It is translated as CASSVLAGSYNEQFF. The full variable domain, rest sourced from reference TRBV9 and TRBJ2-1, is DSGVTQTPKHLITATGQRVTLRCSPRSGDLSVYWYQQSLDQGLQFLIQYYNGEERAKGNILERFSAQQFPDLHSELNLSSLELGDSALYFCASSVLAGSYNEQFFGPGTRLTVL.

This clonotype was recorded at least ten times. The CDR3 coding sequence is TGCAGTGCTAGGGTGGCGGGAGGGCCGCAGGAGACCCAGTACTTC. It translates to CSARVAGGPQETQYF. V and J are TRBV20-1 and TRBJ2-5, with TRBD2 matching over 9 bases. CDR1 and CDR2 (germline): DFQATT, SNEGSKA (reference sequence). Trimming removed 3 bases from V and 5 bases from J; junction bases left unmatched: 10. The CDR3 extends over 15 amino acids.

This clonotype was observed many times. This rearrangement joins TRBV5-1 to TRBJ2-7, with a weak D call TRBD1 (6 bases). The CDR3 sequence is 13 residues long. The germline gives CDR1 SGHRS, CDR2 YFSETQ. V was shortened by 2 bases and J by 5 bases, with 11 bases between the two germline ends. The CDR3, as DNA: TGCGCCAGCAGCTTTACAGGGCGGAACGAGCAGTACTTC. It codes for CASSFTGRNEQYF.

This clonotype was seen repeatedly, ten times or more. This chain uses TRBV20-1 with TRBJ1-5; possible D gene TRBD1, 5 bases. Trimming took off 0 bases at V and 7 bases at J, with 22 bases between the two ends. CDR3 length: 17 amino acids. The germline CDR1 and CDR2 sequences are DFQATT and SNEGSKA (reference sequence). CDR3 protein: CSARDDLSGGGKQPQHF. The CDR3 nucleotides are TGCAGTGCTAGAGACGACCTATCCGGGGGGGGTAAACAGCCCCAGCATTTT.

The sample holds many counts of this clonotype. CDR3 in amino acids: CASSQDFGGTAYNEQFF. In nucleotides, the CDR3 is TGTGCCAGCAGCCAAGACTTTGGGGGGACTGCATACAATGAGCAGTTCTTC. This sequence joins TRBV4-2 and TRBJ2-1; TRBD2 might be the D (6 bases). Per germline, CDR1 LGHNA and CDR2 YNFKEQ. The CDR3 covers 17 residues. Trimming removed 0 bases from V and 4 bases from J, with 16 bases in between.

This clonotype appeared many times. This chain uses TRBV7-2 with TRBJ2-1; D is unresolved. V lost 1 base, J lost 3 bases, and 7 bases lay in between. Germline values: CDR1 SGHTA, CDR2 FQGNSA. This CDR3 is built from 14 residues. The DNA for the CDR3 is TGTGCCAGCAGCTTAGGGACGGACTACAATGAGCAGTTCTTC. Its protein product is CASSLGTDYNEQFF.

This clonotype was seen a handful of times. A much larger clone is a single base away; this may be a read error. The J gene is TRBJ2-1, the V gene TRBV20-1, with D perhaps being TRBD1 or TRBD2 (6 bases each). V lost 8 bases and J lost 0, with 14 bases in between. CDR3 length equals 14 residues. Per germline, CDR1 DFQATT and CDR2 SNEGSKA (reference sequence). CDR3 sequence: CSTAGDFSYNEQFF. The CDR3 region has the DNA TGCAGTACAGCAGGGGACTTCTCCTACAATGAGCAGTTCTTC.

This clonotype was observed many times. The genes are TRBV10-3 and TRBJ2-5; D possibly corresponds to TRBD1 (6 bases). Per the germline V gene, CDR1 is ENHRY and CDR2 is SYGVKD. V lost 4 bases and J lost 5, with 20 bases in between. The CDR3 contains 16 residues. This CDR3 is CAISAGLYTQGETQYF. In DNA form, the CDR3 reads TGTGCCATCAGTGCCGGACTCTATACCCAGGGGGAGACCCAGTACTTC.

This clonotype was counted at least ten times. This chain links TRBV28 with TRBJ2-4; D remains ambiguous. The germline V gene encodes CDR1 MDHEN and CDR2 SYDVKM. The CDR3 is 14 residues long. V shed 4 bases and J shed 6 bases, with 13 bases lying between them. CDR3 sequence: CASSSLRLGNIQYF. DNA of the CDR3: TGTGCCAGCAGTTCTCTCCGGCTGGGAAACATTCAGTACTTC.

This clonotype appeared many times. This chain uses TRBV28 with TRBJ2-5; 8 nucleotides line up with TRBD1. Germline CDR1 MDHEN, CDR2 SYDVKM. The CDR3 extends over 15 amino acids. J lost 6 bases, V lost 6 bases, and 12 bases had no gene match. The CDR3 spells CASSPTGVPLKTQYF. CDR3 sequence (DNA): TGTGCCAGCAGCCCGACAGGGGTGCCCCTGAAGACCCAGTACTTC.

As to this clonotype: The CDR3 does not close with the conserved phenylalanine or tryptophan, likely indicating a read error. The limits of the CDR3 on the DNA are not certain, so only TCRdb's listed CDR3 is given. This CDR3 reads CASSQGPYEQYFGP. This chain links TRBV3-1 with TRBJ2-3; the tabulated D call, TRBD2, remains unverified against the DNA. The CDR3 is 14 amino acids in total, end residues counted. Germline CDR1 LGHDT, CDR2 YNNKEL (reference sequence).

On this clonotype itself: One end of the junction does not line up with germline, which may come from a read error. DNA of the CDR3: TGTGCCAGCAGCGCACAGCTAGCGGTAGGTAATTCAGATACCCAGTATTTT. Protein sequence: CASSAQLAVGNSDTQYF. The chain joins TRBV9 to TRBJ2-3; 7 positions match TRBD2. Germline CDR1 and CDR2: SGDLS and YYNGEE. This CDR3 contains 17 residues.

This clonotype occurred many times. V gene TRBV20-1 combines with J gene TRBJ2-3, with D possibly matching TRBD1 (5 bases). Looked up from germline, CDR1 is DFQATT and CDR2 is SNEGSKA (reference sequence). V was pared by 3 bases and J by 1 base, with 8 bases between. The CDR3 totals 13 residues. This CDR3 reads CSARVGGTDTQYF. CDR3 nucleotide sequence: TGCAGTGCTAGGGTAGGGGGCACAGATACGCAGTATTTT.

This clonotype was seen ten or more times. The CDR3: CASSFKTGGTQISTDTQYF. In nucleotides, the CDR3 is TGTGCCAGCAGTTTTAAGACAGGGGGGACCCAAATTAGCACAGATACGCAGTATTTT. The V gene is TRBV27, the J gene TRBJ2-3; 9 bases fit TRBD1. The CDR3 loop spans 19 amino acids. J lost 0 bases, V lost 3 bases, and 13 bases had no gene match. The germline gives CDR1 MNHEY, CDR2 SMNVEV (reference sequence).

The chain employs TRBV19 and TRBJ1-5, with D possibly matching TRBD1 (5 bases). The V gene lost 7 bases and the J gene lost 2 bases, with 18 bases spanning the gap. The V gene's germline CDR1 is LNHDA and CDR2 SQIVND (reference sequence). This CDR3 has 16 amino acids. The CDR3 here is CASIRSGELGNQPQHF. For the CDR3, the DNA is TGTGCCAGTATACGTTCGGGGGAATTGGGCAATCAGCCCCAGCATTTT. Based on the CDR3 plus reference TRBV19 and TRBJ1-5, the full variable domain is DGGITQSPKYLFRKEGQNVTLSCEQNLNHDAMYWYRQDPGQGLRLIYYSQIVNDFQKGDIAEGYSVSREKKESFPLTVTSAQKNPTAFYLCASIRSGELGNQPQHFGDGTRLSIL.

By proportion, this clonotype is medium-sized. The chain employs TRBV27 and TRBJ1-6; D not certain. Trimming removed 4 bases at V and 5 bases at J, with 12 bases between. This CDR3 comprises 15 residues. Germline-derived CDR1 and CDR2 are MNHEY and SMNVEV (reference sequence). The CDR3 here is CASSYFDGDNSPLHF. The CDR3 DNA sequence: TGTGCCAGCAGTTACTTCGACGGCGATAATTCACCCCTCCACTTT.

This clonotype was found many times. V gene TRBV20-1 combines with J gene TRBJ2-5; D unclear. Per germline, CDR1 DFQATT and CDR2 SNEGSKA (reference sequence). The CDR3 extends over 12 amino acids. V lost 3 bases and J 4 bases, leaving 9 bases between the germline ends. The CDR3 sequence is CSARLTGETQYF. The CDR3 DNA follows: TGCAGTGCTAGGCTAACGGGAGAGACCCAGTACTTC.

This clonotype came up many times. The chain carries TRBV6-5 and TRBJ2-5; TRBD2 aligns across 8 bases. The CDR3 sequence is 14 residues long. V was clipped by 8 bases and J by 5 bases; unmatched bases: 10. Per the germline V gene, CDR1 is MNHEY and CDR2 is SVGAGI. The CDR3 sequence: CASSSSSGGETQYF. CDR3 DNA sequence: TGTGCCAGCTCGTCCTCCTCGGGAGGGGAGACCCAGTACTTC.

This clonotype was seen at least ten times. The chain combines TRBV5-1 with TRBJ2-1; 7 bases fit TRBD2. CDR1 and CDR2 (germline): SGHRS, YFSETQ. The trim removed 0 bases at V and 5 bases at J, leaving 2 bases unmatched. The CDR3 is 14 residues long. The chain's CDR3 is CASSLVLANNEQFF. In DNA, the CDR3 is TGCGCCAGCAGCTTGGTACTAGCGAACAATGAGCAGTTCTTC.

This clonotype was found many times. The rearrangement joins TRBV6-5 to TRBJ2-3, with D perhaps TRBD1 (6 bases). Germline CDR1 and CDR2: MNHEY and SVGAGI. V dropped 3 bases and J dropped 0 bases, with 13 bases sitting between them. The CDR3 runs 16 residues. The CDR3 loop is CASSYEGTGSTDTQYF. CDR3 DNA sequence: TGTGCCAGCAGTTATGAAGGTACAGGGAGCACAGATACGCAGTATTTT.

As concerns this clonotype: Given the absence of the conserved phenylalanine or tryptophan at the CDR3 end, a read error is likely. V is TRBV20-1 and J is TRBJ2-7, with 9 bases fitting TRBD2. Germline trimming cut 6 bases from V and 2 bases from J; bases unmatched to any gene: 8. This CDR3 is 14 amino acids long. CDR1 is DFQATT and CDR2 is SNEGSKA in the germline V gene (reference sequence). The CDR3 DNA sequence: TGCAGTGCACTCCGGACTAGCGTAACCTACGAGCAGTACCTC. Translated: CSALRTSVTYEQYL.

V and J are TRBV7-8 and TRBJ2-5; TRBD1 is a possible D gene (6 bases). The CDR3 covers 14 residues. CDR1 and CDR2 (germline): SGHVS, FQNEAQ. V was pared by 5 bases and J by 1 base, with 11 bases between. The CDR3: CASSRQDSQETQYF. The CDR3 nucleotides are TGTGCCAGCAGCCGCCAGGACAGCCAAGAGACCCAGTACTTC.